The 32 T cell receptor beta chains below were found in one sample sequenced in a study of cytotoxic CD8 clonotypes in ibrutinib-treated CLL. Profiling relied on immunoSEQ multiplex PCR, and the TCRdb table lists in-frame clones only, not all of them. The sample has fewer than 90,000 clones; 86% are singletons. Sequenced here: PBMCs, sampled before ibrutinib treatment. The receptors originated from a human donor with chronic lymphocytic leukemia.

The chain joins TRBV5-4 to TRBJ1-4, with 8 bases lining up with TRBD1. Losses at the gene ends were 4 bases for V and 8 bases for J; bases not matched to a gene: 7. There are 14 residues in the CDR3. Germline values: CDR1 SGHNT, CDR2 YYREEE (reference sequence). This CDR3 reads CASSPTGGEEKLFF. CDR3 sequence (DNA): TGTGCCAGCAGCCCTACAGGGGGAGAGGAAAAACTGTTTTTT.

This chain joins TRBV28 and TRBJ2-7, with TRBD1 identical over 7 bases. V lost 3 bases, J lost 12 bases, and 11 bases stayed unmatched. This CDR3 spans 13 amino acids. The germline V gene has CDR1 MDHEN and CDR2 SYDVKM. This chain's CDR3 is CASSLTGTVSGYF. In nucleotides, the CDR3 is TGTGCCAGCAGTTTGACAGGGACAGTCTCGGGGTACTTC.

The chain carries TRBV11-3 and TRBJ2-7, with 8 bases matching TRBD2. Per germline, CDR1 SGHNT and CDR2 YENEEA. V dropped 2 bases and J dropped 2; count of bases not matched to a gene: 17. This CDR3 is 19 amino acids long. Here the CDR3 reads CASSLIGPGLVRPAYEQYF. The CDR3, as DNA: TGTGCCAGCAGCTTAATCGGGCCGGGACTAGTCCGACCAGCCTACGAGCAGTACTTC.

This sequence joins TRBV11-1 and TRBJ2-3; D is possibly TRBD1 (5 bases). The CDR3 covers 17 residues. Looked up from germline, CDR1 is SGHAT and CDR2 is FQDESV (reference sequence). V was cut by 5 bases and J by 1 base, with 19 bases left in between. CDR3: CASSPFRRTWGTDTQYF. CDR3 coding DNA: TGTGCCAGCAGCCCATTCCGACGGACATGGGGCACAGATACGCAGTATTTT.

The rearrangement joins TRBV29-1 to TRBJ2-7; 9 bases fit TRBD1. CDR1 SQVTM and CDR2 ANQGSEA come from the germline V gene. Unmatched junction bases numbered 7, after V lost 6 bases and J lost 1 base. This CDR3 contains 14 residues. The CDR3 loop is CSVSQGAISYEQYF. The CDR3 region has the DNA TGCAGCGTCTCACAGGGGGCTATATCCTACGAGCAGTACTTC.

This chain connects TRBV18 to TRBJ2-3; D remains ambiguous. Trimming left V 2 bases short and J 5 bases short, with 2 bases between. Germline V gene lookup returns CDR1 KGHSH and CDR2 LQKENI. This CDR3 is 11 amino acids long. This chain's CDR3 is CASSPGDTQYF. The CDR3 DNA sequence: TGTGCCAGCTCACCAGGAGATACGCAGTATTTT.

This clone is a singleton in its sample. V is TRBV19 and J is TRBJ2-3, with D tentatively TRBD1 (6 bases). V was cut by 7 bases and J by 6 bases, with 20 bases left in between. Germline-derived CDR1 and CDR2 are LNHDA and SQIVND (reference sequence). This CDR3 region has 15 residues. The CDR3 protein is CASTQGSVKRDTQYF. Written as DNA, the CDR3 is TGTGCCAGTACCCAGGGGAGCGTCAAACGGGATACGCAGTATTTT.

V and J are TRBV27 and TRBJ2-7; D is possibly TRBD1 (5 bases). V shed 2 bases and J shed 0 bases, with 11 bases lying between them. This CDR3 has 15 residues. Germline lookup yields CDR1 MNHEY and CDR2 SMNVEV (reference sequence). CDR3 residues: CASSLKRQGSYEQYF. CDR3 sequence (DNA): TGTGCCAGCAGTTTAAAGAGGCAGGGCTCCTACGAGCAGTACTTC.

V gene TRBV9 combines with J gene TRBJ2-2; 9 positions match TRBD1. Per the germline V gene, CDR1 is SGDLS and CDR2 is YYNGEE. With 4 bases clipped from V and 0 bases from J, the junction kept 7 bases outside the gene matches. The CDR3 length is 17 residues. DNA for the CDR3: TGTGCCAGCAGCTCCCGGGACAGGGAAGCGAACACCGGGGAGCTGTTTTTT. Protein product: CASSSRDREANTGELFF.

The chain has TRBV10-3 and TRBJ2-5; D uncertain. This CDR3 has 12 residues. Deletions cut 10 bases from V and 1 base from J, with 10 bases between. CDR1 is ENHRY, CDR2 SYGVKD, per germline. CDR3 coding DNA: TGTGCCACCGCCGGGCTCCAAGAGACCCAGTACTTC. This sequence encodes CATAGLQETQYF.

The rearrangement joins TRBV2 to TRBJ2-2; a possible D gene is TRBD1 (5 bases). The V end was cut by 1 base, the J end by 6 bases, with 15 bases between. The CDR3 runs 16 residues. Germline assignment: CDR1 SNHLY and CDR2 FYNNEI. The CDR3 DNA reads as TGTGCCAGCAGTGAAGACGAAAGGGGTGCGGCCGGGGAGCTGTTTTTT. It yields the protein CASSEDERGAAGELFF.

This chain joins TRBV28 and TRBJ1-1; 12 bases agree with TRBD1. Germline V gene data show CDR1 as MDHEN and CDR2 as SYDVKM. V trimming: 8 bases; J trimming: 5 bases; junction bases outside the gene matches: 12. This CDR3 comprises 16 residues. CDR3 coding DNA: TGTGCCAGCCCACCCGGGACAGGGGGCTGGAGTACTGAAGCTTTCTTT. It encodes CASPPGTGGWSTEAFF.

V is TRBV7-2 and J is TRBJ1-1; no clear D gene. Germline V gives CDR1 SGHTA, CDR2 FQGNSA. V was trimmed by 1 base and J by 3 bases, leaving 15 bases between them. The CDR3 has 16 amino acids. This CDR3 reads CASSLVPGDGDTEAFF. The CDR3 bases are TGTGCCAGCAGCTTAGTTCCTGGGGATGGGGACACTGAAGCTTTCTTT.

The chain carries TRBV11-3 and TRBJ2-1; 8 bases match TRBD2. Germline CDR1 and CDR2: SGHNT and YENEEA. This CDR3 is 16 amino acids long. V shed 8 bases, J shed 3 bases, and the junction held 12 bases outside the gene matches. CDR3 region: CASAIRGGRFYNEQFF. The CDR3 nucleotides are TGTGCCAGCGCGATTCGAGGCGGGAGGTTCTACAATGAGCAGTTCTTC.

The chain's CDR3 is CASSQTPQVRAGAETQYF. The CDR3 DNA reads TGCGCCAGCAGCCAAACCCCCCAGGTGCGAGCGGGAGCAGAGACCCAGTACTTC. This chain uses TRBV4-1 with TRBJ2-5; 8 bases are a match to TRBD2. Germline V lookup: CDR1 MGHRA, CDR2 YSYEKL. This CDR3 is built from 18 residues. V was clipped by 2 bases and J by 4 bases; unmatched bases: 15.

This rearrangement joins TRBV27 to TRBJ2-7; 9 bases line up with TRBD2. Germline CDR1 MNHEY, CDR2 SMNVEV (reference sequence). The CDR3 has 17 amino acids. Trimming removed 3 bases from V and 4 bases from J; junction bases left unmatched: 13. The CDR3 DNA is TGTGCCAGCAGTTTTTATGGCGGGAGGGCAAAAAAGTACGAGCAGTACTTC. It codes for CASSFYGGRAKKYEQYF.

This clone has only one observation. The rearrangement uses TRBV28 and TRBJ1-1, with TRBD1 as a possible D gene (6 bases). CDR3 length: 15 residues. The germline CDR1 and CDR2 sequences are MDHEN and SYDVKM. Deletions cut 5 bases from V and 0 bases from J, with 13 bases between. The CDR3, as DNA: TGTGCCAGCAGTGCATCGACAGGCATGAACACTGAAGCTTTCTTT. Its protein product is CASSASTGMNTEAFF.

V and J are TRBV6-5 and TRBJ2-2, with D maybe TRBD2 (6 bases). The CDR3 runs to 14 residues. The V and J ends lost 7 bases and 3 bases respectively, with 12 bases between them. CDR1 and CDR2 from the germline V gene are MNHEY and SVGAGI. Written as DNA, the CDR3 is TGTGCCAGCACTAGGGACTTCCACACCGGGGAGCTGTTTTTT. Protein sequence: CASTRDFHTGELFF.

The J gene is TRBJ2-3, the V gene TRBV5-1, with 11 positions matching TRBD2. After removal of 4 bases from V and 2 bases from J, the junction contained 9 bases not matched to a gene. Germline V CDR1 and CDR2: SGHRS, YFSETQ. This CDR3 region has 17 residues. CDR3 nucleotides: TGCGCCAGCAGCCGAATCGGGACTAGCGGAAACACAGATACGCAGTATTTT. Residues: CASSRIGTSGNTDTQYF.

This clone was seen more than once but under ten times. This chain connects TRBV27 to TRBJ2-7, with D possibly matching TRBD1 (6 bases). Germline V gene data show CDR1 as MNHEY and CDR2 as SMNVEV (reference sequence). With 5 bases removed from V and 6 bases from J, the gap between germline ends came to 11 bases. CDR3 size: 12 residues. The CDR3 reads CASSPQGTEQYF. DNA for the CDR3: TGTGCCAGCAGTCCACAGGGCACCGAGCAGTACTTC.

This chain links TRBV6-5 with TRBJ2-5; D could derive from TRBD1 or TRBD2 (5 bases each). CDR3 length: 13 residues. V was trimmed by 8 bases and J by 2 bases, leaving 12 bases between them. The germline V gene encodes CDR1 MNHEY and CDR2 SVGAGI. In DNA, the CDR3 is TGTGCCAGCGGGGACCTAGTACAAGAGACCCAGTACTTC. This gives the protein CASGDLVQETQYF.

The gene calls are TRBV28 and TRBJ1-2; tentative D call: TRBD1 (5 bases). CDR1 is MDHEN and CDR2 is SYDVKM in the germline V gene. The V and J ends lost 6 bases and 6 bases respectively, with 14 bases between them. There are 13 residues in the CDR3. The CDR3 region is CASSPPGLNGYTF. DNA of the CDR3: TGTGCCAGCAGCCCACCAGGGTTGAATGGCTACACCTTC.

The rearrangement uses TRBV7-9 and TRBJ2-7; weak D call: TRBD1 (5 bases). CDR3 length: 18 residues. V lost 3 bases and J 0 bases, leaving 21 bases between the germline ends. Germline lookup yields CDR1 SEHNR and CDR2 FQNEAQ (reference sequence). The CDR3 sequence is CASSFWQGAITDSYEQYF. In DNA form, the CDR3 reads TGTGCCAGCAGCTTTTGGCAGGGTGCCATCACGGACTCCTACGAGCAGTACTTC.

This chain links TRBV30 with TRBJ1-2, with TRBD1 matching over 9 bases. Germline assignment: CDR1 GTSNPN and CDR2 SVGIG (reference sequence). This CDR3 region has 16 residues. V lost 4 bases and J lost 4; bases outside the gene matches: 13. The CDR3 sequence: CAWNLDRGIVAYGYTF. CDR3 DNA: TGTGCCTGGAACCTGGACAGGGGTATTGTGGCCTATGGCTACACCTTC.

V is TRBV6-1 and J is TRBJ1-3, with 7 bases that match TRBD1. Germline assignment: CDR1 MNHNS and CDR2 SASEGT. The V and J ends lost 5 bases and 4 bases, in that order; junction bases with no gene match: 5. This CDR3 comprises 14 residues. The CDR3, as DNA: TGTGCCAGCAGTAAAAACAGGGGAGGAAACACCATATATTTT. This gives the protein CASSKNRGGNTIYF.

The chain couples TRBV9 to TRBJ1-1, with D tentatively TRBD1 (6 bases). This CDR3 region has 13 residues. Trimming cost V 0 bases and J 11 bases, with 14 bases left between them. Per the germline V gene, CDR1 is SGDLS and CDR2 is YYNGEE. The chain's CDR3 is CASSVAPHRAAFF. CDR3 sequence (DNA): TGTGCCAGCAGCGTAGCTCCCCACAGGGCGGCTTTCTTT.

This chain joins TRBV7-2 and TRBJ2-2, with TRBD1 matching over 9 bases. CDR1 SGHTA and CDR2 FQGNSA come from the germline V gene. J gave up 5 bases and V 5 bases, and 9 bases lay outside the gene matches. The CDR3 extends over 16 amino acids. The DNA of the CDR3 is TGTGCCAGCAGCCTTGACCGGGACAGGGTTACCGGGGAGCTGTTTTTT. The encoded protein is CASSLDRDRVTGELFF.

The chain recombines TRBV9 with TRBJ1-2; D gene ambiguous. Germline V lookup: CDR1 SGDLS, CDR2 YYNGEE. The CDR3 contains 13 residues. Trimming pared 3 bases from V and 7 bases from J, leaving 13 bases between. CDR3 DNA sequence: TGTGCCAGCAGCGGACGACAAGGCCGTGGCTACACCTTC. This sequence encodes CASSGRQGRGYTF.

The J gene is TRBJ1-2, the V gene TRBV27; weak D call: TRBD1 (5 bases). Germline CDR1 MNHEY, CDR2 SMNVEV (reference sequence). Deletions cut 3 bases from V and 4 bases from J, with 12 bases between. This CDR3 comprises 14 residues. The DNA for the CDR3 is TGTGCCAGCAGTTTGAGGGGCGCGGGCTATGGCTACACCTTC. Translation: CASSLRGAGYGYTF.

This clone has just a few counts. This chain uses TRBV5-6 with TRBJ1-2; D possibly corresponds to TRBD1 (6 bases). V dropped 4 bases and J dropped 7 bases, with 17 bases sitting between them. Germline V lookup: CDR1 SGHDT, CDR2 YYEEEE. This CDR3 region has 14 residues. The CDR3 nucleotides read TGTGCCAGCAGCGTGGACCGGTGGGGGCTTGGCTACACCTTC. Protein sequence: CASSVDRWGLGYTF.

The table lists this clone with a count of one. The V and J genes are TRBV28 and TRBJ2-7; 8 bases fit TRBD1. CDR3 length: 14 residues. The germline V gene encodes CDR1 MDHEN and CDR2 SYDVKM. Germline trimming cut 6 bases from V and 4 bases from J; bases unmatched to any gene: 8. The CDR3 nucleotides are TGTGCCAGCAGAGAGGACAGGGAGACGTACGAGCAGTACTTC. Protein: CASREDRETYEQYF.

The CDR3 bases are TGTGCCAGCAGCGTAGCAGGCAGGGTGAACACTGAAGCTTTCTTT. Protein product: CASSVAGRVNTEAFF. The chain carries TRBV9 and TRBJ1-1; TRBD1 is a possible D gene (5 bases). Germline-derived CDR1 and CDR2 are SGDLS and YYNGEE. Trimming shortened V by 0 bases and J by 0 bases, and 9 bases separated the two germline ends. This CDR3 is built from 15 residues.